This TCR beta chain was observed in a study of regulatory T cells in long-lasting Graves disease (dated by TCRdb to about 2021). Study-wide context: Persistent Graves' disease meant more than 5 years of antithyroid drug treatment with TSH receptor autoantibodies that stayed positive. Patients with persistent Graves' disease were compared with patients with newly diagnosed Graves' disease using TCR sequencing and RNA sequencing of peripheral blood. The study took place in China and was registered as a clinical trial. A total of about 33 samples were covered by TCR sequencing, comprising approximately 13 persistent and 20 newly diagnosed Graves' disease patients. In the clinical cohort, patients with persistent Graves' disease had used antithyroid drugs for an average of roughly ten years. Broad study findings and their caveats: The authors acknowledged the small sample size as a limitation that may reduce accuracy. Sequencing and analysis were restricted to the TCR beta chain. Patients with persistent disease shared more public clonotypes (around 2,500) than newly diagnosed patients did (around 1,000). Persistent disease showed preferential use of TRBV28, TRBJ1-2 and TRBJ2-5, whereas newly diagnosed disease favored TRBV20-1 and TRBJ2-1. Compared with newly diagnosed patients, patients with persistent Graves' disease had lower TCR Shannon entropy and fewer highly expanded clones, which suggests clonal expansion. Only peripheral blood was studied, because thyroid tissue, the primary lesion, was inaccessible.

Per the publication, the time point label means: persistent/refractory GD, antithyroid drugs over 5 years with positive TRAb. For both TCR sequencing and RNA sequencing, RNA was extracted from PBMCs in TRIzol. The diagnosis of Graves' disease followed American Thyroid Association guidelines. Patients were recruited from an endocrinology department in Xi'an, China. Each patient gave about 10 milliliters of peripheral blood, collected in an EDTA anticoagulant tube. PBMCs were isolated by Ficoll Paque Plus density gradient separation without further T cell sorting. An Agilent 2100 Bioanalyzer and agarose gel were used to assess RNA quality, and a NanoDrop 2000 was used to measure RNA concentration. This clonotype was seen a few times. Its target antigen remains unknown. Per-base quality was not reported, and no clone a single base away is much larger than it. Reading the germline V gene (reference sequence) gives CDR1 DFQATT and CDR2 SNEGSKA. The CDR3 starts with the cysteine, ends with the phenylalanine, and has 13 residues. The kept DNA is CDR3 alone, 39 bases in frame from the first base. A distance of 12 bases separates the germline ends of V and J, which lose 5 bases and 4 bases respectively.

Library method: multiplex PCR. The listed sequencing device is Illumina HiSeq 4000. To build TCR beta libraries, CDR3 regions were amplified by Arm-PCR using iRepertoire HTBI primers. Before sequencing, the PCR products underwent gel purification. Processing in the source paper ran as follows. Across samples, about 63 TRBV and 15 or so TRBJ segments were identified and used for gene usage analysis of CDR3 amino acid clonotypes. Filtered high-quality paired reads were merged into contigs using COPE and FqMerger. Contigs were aligned with BLAST to IMGT TRBV, TRBD and TRBJ reference genes, and CDR3 was defined per IMGT. Any clonotype with a frequency above 0.1% was classified as a highly expanded clone. Repertoire diversity was measured by Shannon entropy, and V-J evenness by the Gini coefficient. Public clonotypes were defined as clonotypes shared by more than one individual. TCRdb itself trimmed the public reads at Q25 with fastp, ran MiXCR and retained productive beta chains. A single entry per CDR3 protein holds the most common genes and DNA from its merged rows. TCRdb, not the original authors, processed these V and J calls. In this sample the table shows about 460,000 distinct CDR3 sequences, less than 25% of which occur a single time. 10% to 15% of the sample lies in the top ten.

The sample here was peripheral blood mononuclear cells (PBMCs), taken when the disease was refractory, from a patient treated with antithyroid drugs. The receptor's source is a female donor with Graves disease. The rearranged chain carries TRBV20-1 and TRBJ1-5; 5 matching bases give a weak D call of TRBD1. The CDR3 sequence is CSARREWNQPQHF. The bases read TGCAGTGCTCGCAGGGAATGGAATCAGCCCCAGCATTTT.